This T cell receptor beta chain came from a study of shared clonotypes between healthy human individuals. Study-wide points: Rarefaction showed sorted-subset sequencing was incomplete despite large depth. Among the subsets, naive ones generally showed larger estimated richness than memory ones.

CD45RO-negative, CCR7-selected cells formed the naive CD8 fraction, which excluded terminally differentiated effector memory CD45RA+ cells. HIV-negative, healthy adults without recent acute infections or vaccinations were the donors. As to this clone: Its target is unknown.

The CDR3 is made up of 15 amino acids. V dropped 5 bases and J dropped 5 bases, with 18 bases sitting between them. Germline V gene sequence: CDR1 SGHTA, CDR2 FQGNSA. Genomic DNA of every subset was divided equally among multiple immunoSEQ plates. Generated by immunoSEQ multiplex PCR, the TCRdb table keeps only in-frame clones and is missing some. The data show roughly 2,000,000 clones, 85% to 95% seen once. The sample was naive CD8+ T cells from PBMCs. The chain couples TRBV7-2 to TRBJ1-1; D is ambiguous. The TCR was taken from a man in his late teens or twenties in good health. Some clones in this sample may be carry-over from other donors' samples. CDR3 sequence (DNA): TGTGCCAGCAGCCAAGGCGTATGGGCGGGAACTGAAGCTTTCTTT. It encodes CASSQGVWAGTEAFF.